This T cell receptor (beta chain) derives from a study of monozygotic twins with inflammatory bowel disease. After re-calling the 5' RACE reads, TCRdb lists one entry per CDR3 protein, DNA absent. The record lists roughly 100,000 distinct CDR3 sequences, of which the ten most abundant hold approximately 2%. CDR3 size: 17 residues. CDR1 and CDR2 (germline): SGHRS, YFSETQ. The chain joins TRBV5-1 to TRBJ2-7; TCRdb outputs TRBD1, but without DNA this stays unchecked. Source material: blood. This receptor was identified in a human donor with ulcerative colitis or Crohn's disease, or a healthy co-twin of an affected twin (not recorded which). This CDR3 reads CASSGTGTGEFYYEQYF.